A selection of T cell receptor beta chains follows, all from one sample in a study of blood T cell repertoires in COVID-19. Using immunoSEQ multiplex PCR, the repertoire was profiled, and TCRdb retains in-frame clones only, with some absent. This sample has a few hundred thousand clones; 83% occur once, and the top ten carry around 1.2%. The sample consisted of peripheral blood. These receptors all stem from a woman between 45 and 60 years old with acute or convalescent COVID-19. CDR3s include the opening cysteine and the closing phenylalanine or tryptophan. The D gene is left open where the match is weak.

>NA|TRBV6-4|TRBJ2-2
CASSGGTHTGELFF
TGTGCCAGCAGTGGAGGGACACATACCGGGGAGCTGTTTTTT
>NA|TRBV5-1|TRBJ1-5
CASRSEGNQPQHF
TGCGCCAGCAGGTCCGAGGGTAATCAGCCCCAGCATTTT
>NA|TRBV2|TRBJ1-2
CASIRDYYGYTF
TGTGCCAGCATAAGGGACTACTATGGCTACACCTTC
>TRBD1|TRBV5-6|TRBJ1-3
CASSLALTGGAGNTIYF
TGTGCCAGCAGCTTGGCCTTAACAGGGGGCGCGGGAAACACCATATATTTT
>NA|TRBV20-1|TRBJ2-7
CSVGVGYEQYF
TGCAGTGTAGGAGTAGGCTACGAGCAGTACTTC
>NA|TRBV30|TRBJ1-5
CAWTIPGHSNQPQHF
TGTGCCTGGACCATCCCGGGACACAGCAATCAGCCCCAGCATTTT
>TRBD2|TRBV5-1|TRBJ2-3
CASSLDSGGTDTQYF
TGCGCCAGCAGCTTGGACAGCGGGGGCACAGATACGCAGTATTTT
>NA|TRBV11-2|TRBJ1-2
CASSLGSLGDGGYTF
TGTGCCAGCAGCTTAGGGAGTTTAGGTGACGGCGGCTACACCTTC
>NA|TRBV6-6|TRBJ1-2
CASSQRAGSTSDGGGYTF
TGTGCCAGCAGTCAAAGGGCAGGGTCGACTTCCGACGGGGGTGGCTACACCTTC
>NA|TRBV6-5|TRBJ1-2
CASSRSDRDYGYTF
TGTGCCAGCAGCCGCTCGGACAGAGACTATGGCTACACCTTC
>TRBD1|TRBV27|TRBJ1-4
CASSPPGQRGEKLFF
TGTGCCAGCAGTCCCCCGGGACAGAGAGGCGAAAAACTGTTTTTT
>NA|TRBV9|TRBJ2-3
CASSVGMGDTQYF
TGTGCCAGCAGCGTAGGTATGGGCGATACGCAGTATTTT
>NA|TRBV5-1|TRBJ2-3
CASSLGDLSTDTQYF
TGCGCCAGCAGCTTAGGAGATCTTAGCACAGATACGCAGTATTTT
>NA|TRBV11-2|TRBJ2-1
CASSPPGSEQFF
TGTGCCAGCAGTCCCCCAGGCTCTGAGCAGTTCTTC
>TRBD2|TRBV7-9|TRBJ2-3
CASSTGLAASTDTQYF
TGTGCCAGCAGCACAGGACTAGCGGCTAGCACAGATACGCAGTATTTT
>TRBD2|TRBV2|TRBJ2-1
CASTVNLAGSYNEQFF
TGTGCCAGCACCGTGAATCTAGCGGGCTCCTACAATGAGCAGTTCTTC
>TRBD1|TRBV24-1|TRBJ2-5
CATSDRSGGDRGTTQYF
TGTGCCACCAGTGACCGCTCAGGAGGGGACAGGGGGACGACCCAGTACTTC